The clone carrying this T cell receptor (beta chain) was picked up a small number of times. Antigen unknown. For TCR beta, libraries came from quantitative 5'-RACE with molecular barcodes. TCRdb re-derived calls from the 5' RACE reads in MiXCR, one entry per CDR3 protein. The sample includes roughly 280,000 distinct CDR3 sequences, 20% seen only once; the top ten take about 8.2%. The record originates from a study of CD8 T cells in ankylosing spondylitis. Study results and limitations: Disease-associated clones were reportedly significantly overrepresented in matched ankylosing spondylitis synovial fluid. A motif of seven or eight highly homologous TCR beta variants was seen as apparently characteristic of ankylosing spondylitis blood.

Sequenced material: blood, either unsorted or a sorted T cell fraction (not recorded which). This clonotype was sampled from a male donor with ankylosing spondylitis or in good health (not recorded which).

The CDR3 loop is CSVPLGGSRVNEQFF. CDR3 DNA sequence: TGCAGCGTCCCCCTGGGGGGGAGCCGGGTCAATGAGCAGTTCTTC. The rearrangement joins TRBV29-1 to TRBJ2-1; the match to TRBD2 covers 7 bases. This CDR3 has 15 residues. Germline lookup yields CDR1 SQVTM and CDR2 ANQGSEA. Losses at the gene ends were 6 bases for V and 6 bases for J; bases not matched to a gene: 14.